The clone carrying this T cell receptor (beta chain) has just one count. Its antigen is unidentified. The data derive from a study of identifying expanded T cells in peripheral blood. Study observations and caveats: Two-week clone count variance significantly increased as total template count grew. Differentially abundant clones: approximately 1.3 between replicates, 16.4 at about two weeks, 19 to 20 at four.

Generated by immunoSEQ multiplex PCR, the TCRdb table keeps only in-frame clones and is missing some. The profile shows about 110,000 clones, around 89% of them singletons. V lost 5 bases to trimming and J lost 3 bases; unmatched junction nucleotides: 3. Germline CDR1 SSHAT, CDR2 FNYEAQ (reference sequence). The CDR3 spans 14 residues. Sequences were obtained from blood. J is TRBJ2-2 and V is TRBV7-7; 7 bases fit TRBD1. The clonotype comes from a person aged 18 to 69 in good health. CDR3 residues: CASSAGTDTGELFF. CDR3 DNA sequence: TGTGCCAGCAGCGCCGGGACAGACACCGGGGAGCTGTTTTTT.